This TCR beta chain was observed in a study of shared clonotypes between healthy human individuals. Study-level findings and limits: Sampling covered nothing but blood. Tissue TCR repertoires likely differ from those found in blood. Clonotypes not shared had lower generation probabilities than those common to all four donors. Few donors limited the genetic and exposure-history diversity represented.

The authors distributed each subset's genomic DNA evenly over several immunoSEQ plates. Clones were sequenced by immunoSEQ multiplex PCR, and TCRdb holds only the in-frame ones, with some missing. Here the sample spans roughly 2.5 million clones, 85% to 95% being singletons. Looked up from germline, CDR1 is SGHTA and CDR2 is FQGNSA. This CDR3 contains 15 residues. The J segment lost 2 bases and the V segment lost 1 base, leaving 3 bases of the junction unmatched. Comment on this clone: The antigen is unknown. In the same sample, other DNA sequences code for this CDR3.

This clonotype was obtained from a man aged 18 to 29 in good health. The sequenced material came from naive CD4+ T cells sorted from blood. This sample's subset: CD45RA+ positively selected. The chain couples TRBV7-2 to TRBJ2-7, with 9 bases lining up with TRBD2. CDR3 in amino acids: CASSLGAGGPYEQYF. The CDR3 bases are TGTGCCAGCAGCTTAGGGGCGGGAGGGCCCTACGAGCAGTACTTC.